This TCR beta chain was sequenced during a study of molecular identifiers for immune sequencing clone quantification. Previously described methods and listed TCR primers were used for bulk TCR libraries. TCRdb passed the PCR reads through MiXCR, listing each CDR3 protein once. Of some 680,000 distinct CDR3 sequences listed, 25% are singletons. This clonotype was seen at least ten times. The antigen remains undetermined. General study results and limits: Over 97% of CMV-specific effector molecules, but under 1% of naive ones, were in clones above 20 copies.

V was pared by 6 bases and J by 5 bases, with 5 bases of the junction left unmatched. CDR3 length: 15 amino acids. Germline-derived CDR1 and CDR2 are SGHRS and YFSETQ. V gene TRBV5-1 combines with J gene TRBJ2-3; 14 nucleotides line up with TRBD2. The sample consisted of naive CD8+ T cells from blood, with Jurkat cell RNA spiked in. Subset noted: FACS-sorted CD8+CD4-CCR7+CD45RA+ naive T cells. The clonotype originates from a human donor in good health. Some libraries in this study had Jurkat cell RNA spiked in. CDR3 residues: CASKSGLAGGDTQYF. The CDR3 nucleotides read TGCGCCAGCAAATCCGGACTAGCGGGGGGAGATACGCAGTATTTT. Full variable domain (rest looked up from reference TRBV5-1 and TRBJ2-3): KAGVTQTPRYLIKTRGQQVTLSCSPISGHRSVSWYQQTPGQGLQFLFEYFSETQRNKGNFPGRFSGRQFSNSRSEMNVSTLELGDSALYLCASKSGLAGGDTQYFGPGTRLTVL.